Listed below are T cell receptor beta chains from one sample, sequenced in a study of OX40 agonist ivuxolimab in advanced cancers. Assay: immunoSEQ multiplex PCR; the TCRdb copy retains only in-frame clones and omits some. Of some 65,000 clones listed, roughly 87% are singletons. Sequencing used CD4+ or CD8+ T cells sorted from blood, obtained in a trial of the OX40 agonist ivuxolimab. The origin of the receptors is an adult with an advanced solid tumor such as melanoma, head and neck, liver or kidney cancer. Both conserved end residues are trimmed from each CDR3.

j_call v_call cdr3_aa
TRBJ2-7 TRBV28 ASSLRLGGQY
TRBJ2-7 TRBV18 ASSPSSGSSYEQY
TRBJ1-1 TRBV21-1 ASSYQGATEAF
TRBJ2-1 TRBV7-8 ASSRGAGNVYNEQF
TRBJ2-2 TRBV5-1 ASSHYGGGMNTGELF
TRBJ2-1 TRBV2 ASKYRVGEQF
TRBJ2-2 TRBV2 ASRATFGTSTGELF
TRBJ1-4 TRBV7-2 ASSSMGGRTVNEKLF
TRBJ2-4 TRBV5-6 ASTRISKNNK
TRBJ2-5 TRBV7-3 ASSLVEGYQETQY
TRBJ2-7 TRBV6-5 ATRDRKYEQY
TRBJ1-6 TRBV10-3 ATLGSSYNSPLH
TRBJ2-5 TRBV7-7 ASSLEGRGRGETQY
TRBJ1-6 TRBV9 ASSLYRVDSPLH
TRBJ2-2 TRBV18 ASSPQGTGYTGELF
TRBJ1-2 TRBV4-3 ASSQGKGRKITDYGYT
TRBJ2-3 TRBV6-5 ASSPTFPSTDTQY
TRBJ2-7 TRBV6-1 ASSPGQLYEQY
TRBJ1-6 TRBV28 ASISGQMVSPLH
TRBJ1-1 TRBV7-3 ASRSGGNTEAF
TRBJ1-5 TRBV4-3 ASSQVYTAGPQH
TRBJ1-6 TRBV6-1 ASSDPGQGISPLH
TRBJ2-3 TRBV10-1 ASSELHWDGSTDTQY
TRBJ2-1 TRBV6-6 ASSIQLAGVHEQF
TRBJ1-2 TRBV28 ASSLGLYGYT
TRBJ2-3 TRBV28 ASSRGISSADTQY
TRBJ2-5 TRBV9 ASSVALGDYQETQY
TRBJ1-6 TRBV5-6 ASSLLTEDNSPLH
TRBJ2-7 TRBV7-9 ASSLTLYEQY
TRBJ2-7 TRBV11-2 ASSFRTSSYEQY
TRBJ2-2 TRBV7-8 ASSLAGRGRSGELF
TRBJ2-2 TRBV7-2 ASSRQGASTGELF
TRBJ2-5 TRBV7-3 ASSRTIQETQY